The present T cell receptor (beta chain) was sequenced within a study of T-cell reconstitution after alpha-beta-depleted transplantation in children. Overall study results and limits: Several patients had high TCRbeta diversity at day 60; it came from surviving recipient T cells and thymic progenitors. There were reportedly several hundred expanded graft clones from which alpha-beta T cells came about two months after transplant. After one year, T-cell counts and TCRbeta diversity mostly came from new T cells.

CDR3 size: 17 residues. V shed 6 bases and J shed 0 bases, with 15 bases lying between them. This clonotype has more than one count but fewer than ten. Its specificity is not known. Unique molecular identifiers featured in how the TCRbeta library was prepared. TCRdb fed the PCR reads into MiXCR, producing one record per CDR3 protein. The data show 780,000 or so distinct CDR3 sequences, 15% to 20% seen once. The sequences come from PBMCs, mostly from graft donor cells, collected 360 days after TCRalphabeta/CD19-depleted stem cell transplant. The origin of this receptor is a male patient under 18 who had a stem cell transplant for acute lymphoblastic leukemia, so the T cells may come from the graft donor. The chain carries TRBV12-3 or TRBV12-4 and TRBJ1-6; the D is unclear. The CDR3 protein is CASSSKDSSSYNSPLHF. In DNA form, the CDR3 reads TGTGCCAGCAGCTCTAAGGACTCGAGCTCCTATAATTCACCCCTCCACTTT.